One sample yielded the 32 T cell receptor beta chains listed below, sequenced in a study of read filtering for tumor transcriptome and immune sequencing. This library used approximately 370 ng RNA and molecular barcoded adaptors spanning alpha/delta and beta/gamma chains. TCRdb reprocessed the reads with MiXCR, giving one entry per CDR3 protein. The data show roughly 38,000 distinct CDR3 sequences, about 13% seen once. The source material was a population of CD138-negative cells sorted from bone marrow. The receptors were gathered from a donor over 35 with multiple myeloma.

This clonotype qualifies as medium-sized. CDR3: CSVVVGSYNEQFF. DNA for the CDR3: TGCAGCGTTGTGGTTGGATCCTACAATGAGCAGTTCTTC. The chain joins TRBV29-1 to TRBJ2-1; D is undetermined. Trimming took off 4 bases at V and 1 base at J, with 8 bases between the two ends. CDR1 is SQVTM and CDR2 is ANQGSEA in the germline V gene. The CDR3 has 13 residues.

This clonotype occurred many times. The J gene is TRBJ1-2, the V gene TRBV11-2, with D tentatively TRBD1 (6 bases). The V end was cut by 3 bases, the J end by 1 base, with 12 bases between. The CDR3 is made up of 15 amino acids. Germline V gene lookup returns CDR1 SGHAT and CDR2 FQNNGV. Here the CDR3 DNA reads TGTGCCAGCAGCTTCACAGGGAAGGGTAACTATGGCTACACCTTC. Translation: CASSFTGKGNYGYTF.

This clonotype was observed many times. The chain combines TRBV7-8 with TRBJ2-2; D is ambiguous. The CDR3 runs to 13 residues. V lost 1 base, J lost 5 bases, and 5 bases lay in between. From germline, CDR1 is SGHVS and CDR2 FQNEAQ. CDR3 protein: CASSLGPTGELFF. Here the CDR3 DNA reads TGTGCCAGCAGCTTAGGTCCAACCGGGGAGCTGTTTTTT. The full variable domain, its missing parts supplied by reference TRBV7-8 and TRBJ2-2, is GAGVSQSPRYKVAKRGQDVALRCDPISGHVSLFWYQQALGQGPEFLTYFQNEAQLDKSGLPSDRFFAERPEGSVSTLKIQRTQQEDSAVYLCASSLGPTGELFFGEGSRLTVL.

This clonotype was counted at least ten times. CDR3 sequence reads: CSVDSGLKQFF. Written as DNA, the CDR3 is TGCAGCGTTGACAGCGGACTTAAGCAGTTCTTC. This chain uses TRBV29-1 with TRBJ2-1; weak D call: TRBD2 (5 bases). This CDR3 spans 11 amino acids. V lost 3 bases and J lost 11, with 11 bases in between. In germline, CDR1 is SQVTM, CDR2 ANQGSEA.

This clonotype was picked up many times. The chain has TRBV29-1 and TRBJ2-1; 14 bases fit TRBD2. CDR1 SQVTM and CDR2 ANQGSEA come from the germline V gene. The CDR3 is made up of 14 amino acids. V shed 7 bases, J shed 9 bases, and the junction held 8 bases outside the gene matches. The CDR3 DNA follows: TGCAGCGCCCTGACTAGCGGGGGGGCATCTGAGCAGTTCTTC. This sequence encodes CSALTSGGASEQFF.

This clonotype was recorded many times. V usage is TRBV5-4 and J usage is TRBJ2-1; 9 bases map to TRBD1. V was pared by 4 bases and J by 4 bases, with 3 bases of the junction left unmatched. The CDR3 has 14 amino acids. From germline, CDR1 is SGHNT and CDR2 YYREEE (reference sequence). The CDR3 DNA follows: TGTGCCAGCAGCGGGGGACAGGGATACAATGAGCAGTTCTTC. Translating it yields CASSGGQGYNEQFF.

To note about this clonotype: This clone may be a read error of a much larger clone one base away. V is TRBV3-1 and J is TRBJ1-4, with 11 bases lining up with TRBD1. J lost 7 bases, V lost 5 bases, and 9 bases had no gene match. Per the germline V gene, CDR1 is LGHDT and CDR2 is YNNKEL (reference sequence). This CDR3 is 16 amino acids long. The DNA of the CDR3 is TGTGCCAGCAGCAAGAGGACAGGGGGCTTTAGTGAAAAACTGTTTTTT. It specifies CASSKRTGGFSEKLFF.

Ten or more counts support this clonotype. The gene calls are TRBV28 and TRBJ2-7; D possibly corresponds to TRBD2 (5 bases). CDR3 size: 12 residues. The V gene's germline CDR1 is MDHEN and CDR2 SYDVKM. Trimming removed 6 bases from V and 4 bases from J, with 10 bases in between. CDR3 sequence (DNA): TGTGCCAGCAGCTTAGAGGGTTACGAGCAGTACTTC. Protein product: CASSLEGYEQYF.

This clonotype was counted at least ten times. This chain connects TRBV6-1 to TRBJ2-3, with 9 positions matching TRBD1. The V gene end was trimmed by 6 bases and the J gene end by 0 bases; junction bases not matched to a gene: 1. Germline CDR1 and CDR2: MNHNS and SASEGT. The CDR3 runs 14 residues. This CDR3 reads CASRDRGSTDTQYF. In DNA, the CDR3 is TGTGCCAGCAGGGACAGGGGAAGCACAGATACGCAGTATTTT.

This clonotype was seen ten or more times. The CDR3 loop is CSARDPLAGGQRNEQFF. As DNA, the CDR3 is TGCAGTGCTAGAGATCCCCTAGCGGGGGGCCAACGGAATGAGCAGTTCTTC. This sequence joins TRBV20-1 and TRBJ2-1; 11 bases are a match to TRBD2. The CDR3 is made up of 17 amino acids. V lost 0 bases and J lost 7; bases outside the gene matches: 11. Germline V gives CDR1 DFQATT, CDR2 SNEGSKA (reference sequence).

In its sample, this clonotype was seen many times. The chain carries TRBV7-3 and TRBJ1-1; D is undetermined. CDR3 length: 13 residues. Looked up from germline, CDR1 is SGHTA and CDR2 is FQGTGA. Trimming cost V 3 bases and J 3 bases, with 8 bases left between them. The CDR3 loop reads CASSFDSYTEAFF. The CDR3 coding sequence is TGTGCCAGCAGCTTCGACTCGTACACTGAAGCTTTCTTT.

This clonotype has a count of ten or more. An end of the junction differs from the germline gene, which may be a read error. The chain combines TRBV30 with TRBJ1-1; 7 positions agree with TRBD1. The CDR3 sequence is 12 residues long. CDR1 and CDR2 from the germline V gene are GTSNPN and SVGIG (reference sequence). This CDR3 reads CAWKGALRGGGF. The DNA for the CDR3 is TGTGCCTGGAAGGGGGCCCTGCGTGGTGGCGGTTTT.

This clonotype was found many times. V usage is TRBV12-3 or TRBV12-4 and J usage is TRBJ2-2; 10 nucleotides align to TRBD1. The CDR3 has 16 amino acids. V lost 8 bases, J lost 5 bases, and 11 bases stayed unmatched. The CDR3 coding sequence is TGTGCCAGCCAATTTACCGGGACAGGGGCGACCGGGGAGCTGTTTTTT. It specifies CASQFTGTGATGELFF.

Remarks on this clonotype: A much larger clone lies one base from this, so it may be a read error. The V gene is TRBV4-1, the J gene TRBJ1-5; 9 nucleotides line up with TRBD1. CDR1 and CDR2 from the germline V gene are MGHRA and YSYEKL. The CDR3 consists of 16 residues. This chain's CDR3 is CASSQDKGQGIQPRHF. CDR3 sequence (DNA): TGCGCCAGCAGCCAAGATAAAGGACAGGGGATTCAGCCCCGGCATTTT.

This clonotype was seen repeatedly, ten times or more. The chain recombines TRBV29-1 with TRBJ1-3; D is unresolved. The CDR3 length is 13 residues. Germline V gene data show CDR1 as SQVTM and CDR2 as ANQGSEA. Deletions cut 4 bases from V and 2 bases from J, with 9 bases between. The CDR3 protein is CSVGGGAGNTIYF. The CDR3 bases are TGCAGCGTTGGAGGAGGCGCTGGAAACACCATATATTTT.

This clonotype showed up many times. The chain employs TRBV5-6 and TRBJ2-5, with 8 bases aligning to TRBD2. Unmatched junction bases numbered 1, after V lost 2 bases and J lost 4 bases. The germline CDR1 and CDR2 sequences are SGHDT and YYEEEE. There are 13 residues in the CDR3. The CDR3 protein is CASSFGGVETQYF. In DNA, the CDR3 is TGTGCCAGCAGCTTCGGGGGGGTAGAGACCCAGTACTTC. The full variable domain, with the rest looked up from reference TRBV5-6 and TRBJ2-5, is DAGVTQSPTHLIKTRGQQVTLRCSPKSGHDTVSWYQQALGQGPQFIFQYYEEEERQRGNFPDRFSGHQFPNYSSELNVNALLLGDSALYLCASSFGGVETQYFGPGTRLLVL.

This clonotype came up a few times. This may arise from a read error, as a much more abundant clone is one base away. The chain combines TRBV2 with TRBJ2-5; tentative D call: TRBD2 (5 bases). Germline CDR1 reads SNHLY; CDR2 reads FYNNEI. This CDR3 comprises 13 residues. CDR3 sequence (DNA): TGTACCAGCAGTTGGACTCTACAAGAGACCCAGTACTTC. Protein: CTSSWTLQETQYF.

This clonotype has more than one count but fewer than ten. The chain has TRBV7-2 and TRBJ2-3; D remains ambiguous. V was cut by 6 bases and J by 1 base, with 5 bases left in between. The CDR3 runs 12 residues. Germline CDR1 and CDR2: SGHTA and FQGNSA. CDR3 DNA: TGTGCCAGCAGTTTCGGCACAGATACGCAGTATTTT. This gives the protein CASSFGTDTQYF.

This clonotype was detected many times. J is TRBJ2-1 and V is TRBV7-6, with TRBD2 as a possible D gene (6 bases). This CDR3 comprises 16 residues. Germline V gene sequence: CDR1 SGHVS, CDR2 FNYEAQ. The germline V and J ends were trimmed by 5 bases and 4 bases, with 18 bases remaining between them. The CDR3 here is CASSPTGSGKYNEQFF. The CDR3 coding sequence is TGTGCCAGCAGCCCTACCGGTAGCGGCAAATACAATGAGCAGTTCTTC.

This clonotype was counted ten times or more. This rearrangement joins TRBV2 to TRBJ1-5; 7 bases fit TRBD1. The CDR3 has 14 residues. Germline CDR1 reads SNHLY; CDR2 reads FYNNEI. V lost 6 bases and J lost 6; bases outside the gene matches: 8. Here the CDR3 DNA reads TGTGCCAGCAGCCGGGACAGTAGGTCTCAGCCCCAGCATTTT. It translates to CASSRDSRSQPQHF.

The genes are TRBV27 and TRBJ2-7; D is perhaps TRBD2 (6 bases). The germline gives CDR1 MNHEY, CDR2 SMNVEV (reference sequence). Trimming stripped 2 bases from V and 4 bases from J, with 12 bases between. The CDR3 spans 14 residues. This CDR3 is CASSLISGAYEQYF. DNA for the CDR3: TGTGCCAGCAGTTTAATCTCGGGAGCGTACGAGCAGTACTTC.

This clonotype was counted at least ten times. This chain joins TRBV7-8 and TRBJ1-5, with TRBD1 matching over 8 bases. V dropped 6 bases and J dropped 5; count of bases not matched to a gene: 9. Looked up from germline, CDR1 is SGHVS and CDR2 is FQNEAQ. The length of the CDR3 is 15 residues. CDR3 coding DNA: TGTGCCAGCAGTGATGGACAGGGACTTCATCAGCCCCAGCATTTT. Amino acid sequence: CASSDGQGLHQPQHF.

The sample holds many counts of this clonotype. This rearrangement joins TRBV6-1 to TRBJ1-5; 8 nucleotides match TRBD1. Germline CDR1 is MNHNS and CDR2 is SASEGT. V lost 0 bases to trimming and J lost 5 bases; unmatched junction nucleotides: 6. This CDR3 is 16 amino acids long. The chain's CDR3 is CASSEAPTGGYQPQHF. In DNA form, the CDR3 reads TGTGCCAGCAGTGAAGCGCCCACAGGGGGGTATCAGCCCCAGCATTTT.

In the case of this clonotype: A much more abundant neighbour one base away suggests this may be a read error. This chain uses TRBV7-9 with TRBJ2-1; D gene unclear. Germline CDR1 is SEHNR and CDR2 is FQNEAQ (reference sequence). The V and J ends lost 5 bases and 0 bases respectively, with 17 bases between them. This CDR3 spans 17 amino acids. The CDR3: CASSGTKTLFSYNEQFF. CDR3 in DNA: TGTGCCAGCAGCGGAACAAAAACCCTGTTCTCCTACAATGAGCAGTTCTTC.

As regards this clonotype: A far larger clone is only one base removed, so a read error is likely. This rearrangement joins TRBV11-3 to TRBJ1-1; D is ambiguous. The CDR3 has 13 residues. Per the germline V gene, CDR1 is SGHNT and CDR2 is YENEEA. CDR3 in DNA: TGTGCCTGCAGCTTAAGTGAGGACACTGAAGCTTTCTTT. Protein: CACSLSEDTEAFF.

In this sample, this clonotype turned up many times. The rearrangement uses TRBV10-3 and TRBJ1-1; a possible D gene is TRBD1 (5 bases). The CDR3 contains 13 residues. Trimming left V 4 bases short and J 0 bases short, with 6 bases between. Per the germline V gene, CDR1 is ENHRY and CDR2 is SYGVKD. The CDR3 is CAISGQLNTEAFF. The CDR3 region has the DNA TGTGCCATCAGTGGACAGCTGAACACTGAAGCTTTCTTT.

This clonotype showed up many times. V is TRBV4-1 and J is TRBJ2-5; 9 bases map to TRBD1. The germline CDR1 and CDR2 sequences are MGHRA and YSYEKL. This CDR3 is 16 amino acids long. With V trimmed by 3 bases and J by 5 bases, 10 bases remained unmatched. CDR3 amino acids: CASSQGDRASGETQYF. Written as DNA, the CDR3 is TGCGCCAGCAGCCAGGGGGACAGGGCCTCGGGGGAGACCCAGTACTTC.

Many counts were recorded for this clonotype. The V and J genes are TRBV9 and TRBJ2-7; 9 bases line up with TRBD1. Germline V lookup: CDR1 SGDLS, CDR2 YYNGEE. V shed 4 bases, J shed 6 bases, and the junction held 8 bases outside the gene matches. CDR3 length equals 14 residues. The DNA of the CDR3 is TGTGCCAGCAGCCCCCGGACAGGGGCGAGCGAGCAGTACTTC. It is translated as CASSPRTGASEQYF.

Comments on this clonotype: A read error is the likely source, as a far larger clone sits one nucleotide away. The chain uses TRBV2 and TRBJ1-6; 7 bases match TRBD1. CDR3 size: 14 residues. Germline CDR1 reads SNHLY; CDR2 reads FYNNEI. For the CDR3, the DNA is TGTGCCAGCAGTTCACAGGGGAGGGGCACTGAAGCTCTCTTT. Protein sequence: CASSSQGRGTEALF. Together with reference TRBV2 and TRBJ1-6, the CDR3 gives the full variable domain: EPEVTQTPSHQVTQMGQEVILRCVPISNHLYFYWYRQILGQKVEFLVSFYNNEISEKSEIFDDQFSVERPDGSNFTLKIRSTKLEDSAMYFCASSSQGRGTEALFGNGTRLTVT.

This clonotype was picked up many times. This chain joins TRBV5-6 and TRBJ1-2; the match to TRBD1 covers 10 bases. The CDR3 has 16 residues. CDR1 and CDR2 (germline): SGHDT, YYEEEE. V lost 3 bases, J lost 4 bases, and 9 bases stayed unmatched. The CDR3 bases are TGTGCCAGCAGCTGGGGGACAGGGGTAAAAGGCTATGGCTACACCTTC. Translated, it gives CASSWGTGVKGYGYTF.

There are many counts of this clonotype. The V gene is TRBV7-9, the J gene TRBJ2-5; 8 nucleotides line up with TRBD2. From germline, CDR1 is SEHNR and CDR2 FQNEAQ (reference sequence). CDR3 size: 16 residues. J was trimmed by 1 base and V by 3 bases; bases with no gene match: 7. CDR3 region: CASSLGAGEGQETQYF. The CDR3 bases are TGTGCCAGCAGCTTGGGAGCGGGAGAAGGCCAAGAGACCCAGTACTTC.

At least ten counts were recorded for this clonotype. CDR3 protein: CASSFSTVSTEAFF. CDR3 sequence (DNA): TGTGCCAGCAGCTTTTCGACGGTGTCCACTGAAGCTTTCTTT. The chain has TRBV7-6 and TRBJ1-1, with D unresolved. V lost 3 bases to trimming and J lost 4 bases, with 12 bases between them. The CDR3 runs to 14 residues. CDR1 SGHVS and CDR2 FNYEAQ come from the germline V gene.